This entry lists 8 T cell receptor beta chains sequenced from one sample in a study of blood T cell repertoires in COVID-19. Measured with immunoSEQ multiplex PCR; TCRdb has only the in-frame clones, and not every one. The sample lists 110,000 to 150,000 clones; 80% to 85% were seen once. The material sequenced was peripheral blood. The source of these receptors is a human donor in a cohort sampled during active COVID-19.

The chain combines TRBV7-9 with TRBJ1-4; D may be TRBD1 (5 bases). The ends were cut back, 5 bases at V and 8 bases at J, with 18 bases in the middle. CDR1 and CDR2 (germline): SEHNR, FQNEAQ (reference sequence). The CDR3 contains 15 residues. The CDR3 spells CASSGSGKLREKLFF. The CDR3 DNA follows: TGTGCCAGCAGCGGCTCAGGGAAATTGCGGGAAAAACTGTTTTTT.

The chain couples TRBV14 to TRBJ2-5; D ambiguous. Per the germline V gene, CDR1 is SGHDN and CDR2 is FVKESK. The CDR3 length is 13 residues. Trimming left V 2 bases short and J 5 bases short, with 9 bases between. The CDR3 is CASSQPSRETQYF. For the CDR3, the DNA is TGTGCCAGCAGCCAACCCTCACGGGAGACCCAGTACTTC.

The chain employs TRBV10-1 and TRBJ2-2, with D tentatively TRBD1 (5 bases). The length of the CDR3 is 14 residues. Deletions cut 0 bases from V and 8 bases from J, with 10 bases between. The germline gives CDR1 WNHNN, CDR2 SYGVQD (reference sequence). The CDR3 DNA reads as TGCGCCAGCAGTGAGTCGGGGCCCACAGGGGAGCTGTTTTTT. Amino acids: CASSESGPTGELFF.

The V call is TRBV3-1 (or the pseudogene TRBV3-2), the J call TRBJ1-4; TRBD1 matches at 8 bases. The CDR3 loop spans 16 amino acids. With V trimmed by 4 bases and J by 2 bases, 6 bases remained unmatched. Germline values: CDR1 LGHDT, CDR2 YNNKEL (reference sequence). The CDR3 sequence is CASSLRTGYTNEKLFF. For the CDR3, the DNA is TGTGCCAGCAGCCTGCGGACAGGGTATACTAATGAAAAACTGTTTTTT.

This clone has just one count. The chain recombines TRBV5-1 with TRBJ2-3, with TRBD1 as a possible D gene (5 bases). V gave up 1 base and J gave up 4 bases, with 13 bases separating them. The CDR3 spans 15 residues. Germline CDR1 SGHRS, CDR2 YFSETQ. The chain's CDR3 is CASSLKGSVADTQYF. The CDR3 coding sequence is TGCGCCAGCAGCTTGAAGGGGTCAGTTGCAGATACGCAGTATTTT.

The genes are TRBV19 and TRBJ1-2, with a tentative D call TRBD1 (6 bases). The germline V and J ends were trimmed by 7 bases and 5 bases, with 20 bases remaining between them. Germline CDR1 reads LNHDA; CDR2 reads SQIVND (reference sequence). This CDR3 is built from 15 residues. The CDR3 spells CASNPNGGARYGYTF. CDR3 DNA sequence: TGTGCCAGTAACCCGAATGGGGGGGCGCGGTATGGCTACACCTTC.

This clone was picked up one time. This sequence joins TRBV19 and TRBJ2-3; 12 positions agree with TRBD2. CDR1 is LNHDA and CDR2 is SQIVND in the germline V gene (reference sequence). This CDR3 spans 18 amino acids. V shed 7 bases and J 4 bases; nucleotides not matched to a gene: 15. The CDR3 loop reads CASTPRASGGAASDTQYF. DNA of the CDR3: TGTGCCAGTACCCCTCGCGCTAGCGGGGGGGCCGCGTCAGATACGCAGTATTTT.

The chain is built from TRBV6-1 and TRBJ1-2; D is undetermined. The length of the CDR3 is 13 residues. Trimming pared 2 bases from V and 8 bases from J, leaving 12 bases between. Germline CDR1 and CDR2: MNHNS and SASEGT. The CDR3 DNA follows: TGTGCCAGCAGTGAATGGCCGGAGAAGGGCTACACCTTC. Translating it yields CASSEWPEKGYTF.